These 20 T cell receptor beta chains were sequenced from one sample in a study of radiation and T cells in renal cell carcinoma. Time point in this sample: blood 2 weeks post-SBRT. This sample's treatment: 15 Gy SBRT to primary tumor, nephrectomy 4 weeks later. This table comes from immunoSEQ multiplex PCR, and its TCRdb copy is limited to in-frame clones, with some not included. The sample contains about 130,000 clones, 81% of which appear only once. The source was blood, collected from a patient whose treatment included radiotherapy and nephrectomy. These receptors were collected from a man aged 50 or older with renal cell carcinoma.

This chain joins TRBV9 and TRBJ2-5, with D possibly being TRBD1 (5 bases). CDR1 is SGDLS and CDR2 is YYNGEE in the germline V gene. CDR3 size: 14 residues. The ends were cut back, 3 bases at V and 7 bases at J, with 16 bases in the middle. DNA for the CDR3: TGTGCCAGCAGCGCCTTTCAGGGAACCGTGACCCAGTACTTC. It translates to CASSAFQGTVTQYF.

The table lists this clone with a few counts. CDR3 sequence (DNA): TGTGCCAGCAGCGGGAGACGGATAGCTAACTATGGCTACACCTTC. Protein: CASSGRRIANYGYTF. The V gene is TRBV7-9, the J gene TRBJ1-2; the D is unclear. Germline loops: CDR1 SEHNR, CDR2 FQNEAQ (reference sequence). This CDR3 comprises 15 residues. V was shortened by 5 bases and J by 0 bases, with 13 bases between the two germline ends.

The rearrangement joins TRBV5-1 to TRBJ2-1, with 11 nucleotides matching TRBD1. Trimming cost V 4 bases and J 6 bases; bases outside gene matches: 6. The CDR3 runs 15 residues. Per the germline V gene, CDR1 is SGHRS and CDR2 is YFSETQ. The CDR3 region has the DNA TGCGCCAGCAGCGAACGGGACAGGGGGAGCAATGAGCAGTTCTTC. It codes for CASSERDRGSNEQFF.

This sequence joins TRBV5-8 and TRBJ2-7, with TRBD2 matching over 9 bases. The CDR3 length is 15 residues. The trim removed 6 bases at V and 5 bases at J, leaving 12 bases unmatched. Germline V gives CDR1 SGHTS, CDR2 YDEGEE. CDR3 DNA: TGTGCCAGCACCCTTCGCCTGGGGACTAGCAACGAGCAGTACTTC. Translating it yields CASTLRLGTSNEQYF.

This clone was counted between two and nine times. The gene calls are TRBV5-5 and TRBJ1-4, with a possible D match to TRBD1 (6 bases). Trimming shortened V by 4 bases and J by 1 base, and 11 bases separated the two germline ends. The germline gives CDR1 SGHKS, CDR2 YYEKEE (reference sequence). CDR3 length equals 15 residues. This CDR3 is CASSRSGETNEKLFF. CDR3 in DNA: TGTGCCAGCAGCCGATCAGGGGAAACTAATGAAAAACTGTTTTTT.

V usage is TRBV10-3 and J usage is TRBJ2-3, with 10 nucleotides matching TRBD2. This CDR3 spans 15 amino acids. J lost 2 bases, V lost 4 bases, and 3 bases had no gene match. The V gene's germline CDR1 is ENHRY and CDR2 SYGVKD. Written as DNA, the CDR3 is TGTGCCATCAGTGGGACTAGCGGAAACACAGATACGCAGTATTTT. It specifies CAISGTSGNTDTQYF.

The chain links TRBV9 to TRBJ2-1; weak D call: TRBD2 (6 bases). The CDR3 consists of 14 residues. V lost 4 bases and J lost 6, with 14 bases in between. Germline CDR1 is SGDLS and CDR2 is YYNGEE. The CDR3: CASSLTGDANEQFF. The CDR3 coding sequence is TGTGCCAGCAGCCTTACGGGGGACGCCAATGAGCAGTTCTTC.

This chain connects TRBV6-1 to TRBJ2-1, with D perhaps TRBD2 (6 bases). Germline V gene data show CDR1 as MNHNS and CDR2 as SASEGT. V was trimmed by 3 bases and J by 4 bases, leaving 13 bases between them. This CDR3 has 15 amino acids. The CDR3 is CASSDRGTEYNEQFF. The CDR3 DNA follows: TGTGCCAGCAGTGATCGGGGGACGGAATACAATGAGCAGTTCTTC.

The chain recombines TRBV18 with TRBJ1-1, with D hard to call. Germline V CDR1 and CDR2: KGHSH, LQKENI. This CDR3 is 13 amino acids long. V was pared by 3 bases and J by 4 bases, with 9 bases between. CDR3 region: CASSPTTLTEAFF. CDR3 DNA sequence: TGTGCCAGCTCACCGACGACCCTCACTGAAGCTTTCTTT.

As concerns this clone: Other DNA sequences in the sample encode the same CDR3. J is TRBJ2-3 and V is TRBV6-4; weak D call: TRBD1 (5 bases). Trimming removed 0 bases from V and 1 base from J, with 8 bases in between. Germline CDR1 and CDR2: MRHNA and SNTAGT. The CDR3 length is 15 residues. The CDR3 DNA is TGTGCCAGCAGTGACTCTAGGGGCGGCACAGATACGCAGTATTTT. Translating gives CASSDSRGGTDTQYF.

The V gene is TRBV5-1, the J gene TRBJ2-7; TRBD1 matches at 9 bases. After removal of 0 bases from V and 5 bases from J, the junction contained 9 bases not matched to a gene. The CDR3 is 16 amino acids. Germline V CDR1 and CDR2: SGHRS, YFSETQ. In nucleotides, the CDR3 is TGCGCCAGCAGCTTGGTCGACAGGGGGATAAAGAACGAGCAGTACTTC. Translation gives CASSLVDRGIKNEQYF.

As concerns this clone: Other nucleotide sequences in the sample specify the same CDR3. The chain recombines TRBV15 with TRBJ2-4; unclear D gene. V was cut by 0 bases and J by 7 bases, with 13 bases left in between. This CDR3 has 15 amino acids. Germline CDR1 and CDR2: LNHNV and YYDKDF (reference sequence). DNA of the CDR3: TGTGCCACCAGCAGAGATCTGGGTGAAGGGAACATTCAGTACTTC. This translates into CATSRDLGEGNIQYF.

The chain combines TRBV19 with TRBJ2-3, with 8 bases matching TRBD2. V shed 7 bases and J 2 bases; nucleotides not matched to a gene: 11. CDR3 length equals 16 residues. Looked up from germline, CDR1 is LNHDA and CDR2 is SQIVND (reference sequence). CDR3 coding DNA: TGTGCCAGTAAATCTGAGCGGGGGCGCAACACAGATACGCAGTATTTT. It encodes CASKSERGRNTDTQYF.

Note on this clone: This same CDR3 is encoded by further DNA sequences in the sample. This rearrangement joins TRBV5-1 to TRBJ2-1; D is unresolved. CDR1 SGHRS and CDR2 YFSETQ come from the germline V gene. The CDR3 runs 15 residues. Trimming stripped 2 bases from V and 0 bases from J, with 9 bases between. The CDR3 DNA is TGCGCCAGCAGCTTAGGACCCAGCTCCTACAATGAGCAGTTCTTC. Protein sequence: CASSLGPSSYNEQFF. The full variable domain, rest sourced from reference TRBV5-1 and TRBJ2-1, is KAGVTQTPRYLIKTRGQQVTLSCSPISGHRSVSWYQQTPGQGLQFLFEYFSETQRNKGNFPGRFSGRQFSNSRSEMNVSTLELGDSALYLCASSLGPSSYNEQFFGPGTRLTVL.

The chain joins TRBV29-1 to TRBJ1-3; D perhaps matches TRBD1 (6 bases). The CDR3 contains 13 residues. Deletions cut 4 bases from V and 5 bases from J, with 12 bases between. Germline-derived CDR1 and CDR2 are SQVTM and ANQGSEA. The CDR3 loop is CSVGAGDRNTIYF. As DNA, the CDR3 is TGCAGCGTTGGAGCAGGGGATCGAAACACCATATATTTT.

Sample share makes this clone medium-sized. The chain recombines TRBV30 with TRBJ1-1; D ambiguous. V lost 2 bases, J lost 1 base, and 8 bases lay in between. Looked up from germline, CDR1 is GTSNPN and CDR2 is SVGIG (reference sequence). The CDR3 contains 13 residues. In DNA form, the CDR3 reads TGTGCCTGGAGTTTTTCTCAGAACACTGAAGCTTTCTTT. Translated, it gives CAWSFSQNTEAFF.

The chain has TRBV10-3 and TRBJ1-5; TRBD1 aligns across 7 bases. Germline V gene lookup returns CDR1 ENHRY and CDR2 SYGVKD. The CDR3 covers 14 residues. V trimming: 6 bases; J trimming: 2 bases; junction bases outside the gene matches: 4. The DNA for the CDR3 is TGTGCCATCAGCCCAGGACAGGGCAATCAGCCCCAGCATTTT. This codes for CAISPGQGNQPQHF.

The gene calls are TRBV19 and TRBJ2-5; 8 bases agree with TRBD2. The CDR3 has 13 residues. J gave up 6 bases and V 4 bases, and 4 bases lay outside the gene matches. CDR1 and CDR2 (germline): LNHDA, SQIVND (reference sequence). Written as DNA, the CDR3 is TGTGCCAGTAGTAGCGGGAGGACCAAGACCCAGTACTTC. As protein: CASSSGRTKTQYF.

V usage is TRBV18 and J usage is TRBJ2-7; the D gene could be TRBD1 or TRBD2 (5 bases each). Germline values: CDR1 KGHSH, CDR2 LQKENI. V was shortened by 3 bases and J by 2 bases, with 11 bases between the two germline ends. This CDR3 contains 14 residues. CDR3: CASSPDGAPYEQYF. The CDR3 nucleotides read TGTGCCAGCTCACCGGACGGGGCTCCCTACGAGCAGTACTTC.

V is TRBV15 and J is TRBJ2-5, with D maybe TRBD1 (5 bases). The V end was cut by 0 bases, the J end by 1 base, with 15 bases between. The CDR3 has 17 amino acids. Germline-derived CDR1 and CDR2 are LNHNV and YYDKDF (reference sequence). The CDR3 loop reads CATSRDNPGSTQETQYF. The CDR3 bases are TGTGCCACCAGCAGAGACAACCCAGGGTCAACCCAAGAGACCCAGTACTTC.